The source of this T cell receptor (beta chain) is a study of human T cells and chemical hapten exposure. This clonotype turned up a few times. As yet, its antigen is unknown. TCRdb re-called the RACE reads through MiXCR, storing one row per CDR3 protein. The data contain roughly 94,000 distinct CDR3 sequences, 7.5% to 10% of them singletons. The sample's time point: patch test 2, 6 weeks after DPC sensitization. Treatment noted: therapeutic diphenylcyclopropenone sensitization with weekly scalp DPC. Germline V gives CDR1 SGHRS, CDR2 YFSETQ. Trimming shortened V by 4 bases and J by 0 bases, and 10 bases separated the two germline ends. CDR3 length: 14 residues. Study-level results: The number of TCRs over 1 in 1000 frequency stayed unchanged after DPC.

The V call is TRBV5-1, the J call TRBJ1-2, with D uncertain. This TCR derives from a woman aged 40 to 49 with alopecia areata. Some clones in this sample may be carry-over from other donors' samples. The sample here was whole blood, taken in connection with sensitization to the hapten diphenylcyclopropenone (DPC). CDR3 residues: CASSPSTSNYGYTF. CDR3 DNA sequence: TGCGCCAGCAGCCCCTCGACCTCTAACTATGGCTACACCTTC.